The 30 T cell receptor beta chains below were found in one sample sequenced in a study of CD8 T cells in ankylosing spondylitis. TCRdb reprocessed the 5' RACE reads via MiXCR and lists one record per CDR3 protein. The table records approximately 130,000 distinct CDR3 sequences, about an eighth of them present only once. Sequencing was carried out using blood, either unsorted or a sorted T cell fraction (not recorded which). All receptors derive from a female donor with ankylosing spondylitis or in good health (not recorded which).

This clonotype has ten or more counts. This sequence joins TRBV18 and TRBJ2-2; TRBD1 is a possible D gene (5 bases). The ends were cut back, 3 bases at V and 0 bases at J, with 11 bases in the middle. The V gene's germline CDR1 is KGHSH and CDR2 LQKENI. This CDR3 has 16 residues. CDR3 bases: TGTGCCAGCTCACCCCCAGGGTTCGCGAACACCGGGGAGCTGTTTTTT. Protein: CASSPPGFANTGELFF.

This clonotype came up many times. The V and J genes are TRBV20-1 and TRBJ2-3; D is possibly TRBD2 (6 bases). The V gene's germline CDR1 is DFQATT and CDR2 SNEGSKA (reference sequence). The CDR3 is 14 residues long. Trimming removed 5 bases at V and 0 bases at J, with 12 bases between. In nucleotides, the CDR3 is TGCAGTGCTCCTCATGGGGGGAGCACAGATACGCAGTATTTT. The encoded protein is CSAPHGGSTDTQYF.

This clonotype showed up many times. The CDR3: CASSQSGIRKLFF. The CDR3 nucleotides are TGCGCCAGCAGTCAATCGGGTATACGAAAACTGTTTTTT. V and J are TRBV23-1 and TRBJ1-4; unclear D gene. TRBV23-1 is reported as an ORF; its role is uncertain. Trimming took 0 bases from V and 10 from J, leaving 9 bases between them. This CDR3 spans 13 amino acids.

This clonotype was detected many times. The chain couples TRBV5-1 to TRBJ1-2; possible D gene TRBD1, 5 bases. The CDR3 has 18 residues. The ends were cut back, 4 bases at V and 6 bases at J, with 28 bases in the middle. Germline V CDR1 and CDR2: SGHRS, YFSETQ. This CDR3 is CASSPRDYWVSDVDGYTF. CDR3 nucleotide sequence: TGCGCCAGCAGCCCGAGGGACTACTGGGTCTCGGATGTCGATGGCTACACCTTC.

This clonotype was seen at least ten times. This sequence joins TRBV6-6 and TRBJ2-5; 7 bases agree with TRBD2. The junction had 4 bases not matched to a gene; V was cut back by 8 bases and J by 1 base. The CDR3 has 13 amino acids. Germline CDR1 reads MNHNY; CDR2 reads SVGAGI (reference sequence). CDR3 residues: CASRLAVQETQYF. The CDR3 nucleotides read TGTGCCAGCCGGCTAGCGGTCCAAGAGACCCAGTACTTC.

The rearrangement uses TRBV7-7 and TRBJ2-2, with no clear D. The germline gives CDR1 SSHAT, CDR2 FNYEAQ (reference sequence). The V end was cut by 6 bases, the J end by 5 bases, with 10 bases between. The CDR3 is made up of 13 amino acids. In nucleotides, the CDR3 is TGTGCCAGCAGAGCCCAGTTAACCGGGGAGCTGTTTTTT. Translation: CASRAQLTGELFF.

The sample holds many counts of this clonotype. The rearrangement uses TRBV7-2 and TRBJ2-5, with 7 bases matching TRBD2. The germline CDR1 and CDR2 sequences are SGHTA and FQGNSA. V lost 1 base and J lost 5; bases outside the gene matches: 7. There are 15 residues in the CDR3. As DNA, the CDR3 is TGTGCCAGCAGCTTAGTTGCGGGAGTGAGGGAGACCCAGTACTTC. Amino acid sequence: CASSLVAGVRETQYF.

About this clonotype: It may be a read error: a sequence one base away is much more abundant. The chain employs TRBV2 and TRBJ2-1; perhaps TRBD2 as D (6 bases). Germline CDR1 and CDR2: SNHLY and FYNNEI. The CDR3 is made up of 16 amino acids. The CDR3 spells CAGSELGSGPPNEQFF. For the CDR3, the DNA is TGTGCCGGCAGTGAGTTGGGTAGCGGACCTCCCAATGAGCAGTTCTTC.

This chain's CDR3 is CASSSTSGRWNEQYF. CDR3 nucleotide sequence: TGTGCCAGCAGCTCGACTAGCGGGAGGTGGAACGAGCAGTACTTC. J is TRBJ2-7 and V is TRBV7-2, with 13 bases matching TRBD2. Trimming cost V 4 bases and J 5 bases; bases outside gene matches: 5. From germline, CDR1 is SGHTA and CDR2 FQGNSA. There are 15 residues in the CDR3.

This clonotype was picked up many times. The CDR3 reads CASSDPGTTFETQYF. CDR3 sequence (DNA): TGTGCCAGTAGTGACCCCGGGACTACTTTCGAGACCCAGTACTTC. V usage is TRBV19 and J usage is TRBJ2-5; 7 nucleotides line up with TRBD2. CDR3 size: 15 residues. V lost 5 bases, J lost 5 bases, and 11 bases stayed unmatched. CDR1 LNHDA and CDR2 SQIVND come from the germline V gene (reference sequence).

Many counts were recorded for this clonotype. The chain joins TRBV12-3 or TRBV12-4 to TRBJ2-7; D might be TRBD1 (6 bases). Trimming left V 6 bases short and J 4 bases short, with 10 bases between. The CDR3 is made up of 12 amino acids. CDR3 nucleotide sequence: TGTGCCAGCAGGAACAGGGTTTACGAGCAGTACTTC. Protein product: CASRNRVYEQYF.

Ten or more counts support this clonotype. The chain carries TRBV27 and TRBJ2-5, with 9 bases that match TRBD2. The J segment lost 1 base and the V segment lost 7 bases, leaving 10 bases of the junction unmatched. Germline loops: CDR1 MNHEY, CDR2 SMNVEV (reference sequence). The CDR3 is 16 residues long. CDR3 loop: CASKYWLAGFQETQYF. The CDR3 bases are TGTGCCAGCAAATATTGGCTAGCGGGGTTCCAAGAGACCCAGTACTTC.

This clonotype was seen at least ten times. J is TRBJ2-5 and V is TRBV20-1; TRBD2 agrees at 13 bases. CDR1 and CDR2 (germline): DFQATT, SNEGSKA (reference sequence). The J segment lost 3 bases and the V segment lost 2 bases, leaving 3 bases of the junction unmatched. This CDR3 is built from 15 residues. This chain's CDR3 is CSARPGTSGKETQYF. Here the CDR3 DNA reads TGCAGTGCTAGACCAGGGACTAGCGGGAAAGAGACCCAGTACTTC.

This clonotype was detected ten times or more. The genes are TRBV28 and TRBJ2-7; 8 bases fit TRBD1. Per the germline V gene, CDR1 is MDHEN and CDR2 is SYDVKM. The ends lost 5 bases at V and 4 bases at J; junction bases unmatched: 16. The CDR3 totals 17 residues. CDR3 amino acids: CASSITLKDRVSYEQYF. In nucleotides, the CDR3 is TGTGCCAGCAGTATAACCCTGAAGGACAGGGTTAGTTACGAGCAGTACTTC.

The chain is built from TRBV20-1 and TRBJ2-2; D unclear. Trimming cost V 0 bases and J 5 bases, with 7 bases left between them. Germline V gives CDR1 DFQATT, CDR2 SNEGSKA (reference sequence). There are 13 residues in the CDR3. CDR3 bases: TGCAGTGCTAGAGATTGGCGGACCGGGGAGCTGTTTTTT. This encodes CSARDWRTGELFF.

This clonotype was counted ten times or more. This chain connects TRBV4-2 to TRBJ1-6; D unresolved. Germline CDR1 LGHNA, CDR2 YNFKEQ. The CDR3 is made up of 15 amino acids. V was shortened by 5 bases and J by 6 bases, with 14 bases between the two germline ends. CDR3 region: CASSAIGRPNSPLHF. The CDR3 nucleotides are TGTGCCAGCAGCGCCATCGGACGGCCTAATTCACCCCTCCACTTT.

CDR3 amino acids: CASRPSRGNEKLFF. CDR3 bases: TGTGCCAGCAGGCCTTCTAGGGGGAATGAAAAACTGTTTTTT. The V call is TRBV27, the J call TRBJ1-4; TRBD1 might be the D (6 bases). V was clipped by 6 bases and J by 5 bases, with 13 bases between them. The V gene's germline CDR1 is MNHEY and CDR2 SMNVEV (reference sequence). The CDR3 is made up of 14 amino acids.

This clonotype appeared many times. The V and J genes are TRBV6-1 and TRBJ1-2; D possibly corresponds to TRBD1 (5 bases). The CDR3 runs to 13 residues. From germline, CDR1 is MNHNS and CDR2 SASEGT. The germline V and J ends were trimmed by 7 bases and 5 bases, with 14 bases remaining between them. The CDR3 DNA sequence: TGTGCCAGCACCTTGGGACTAAGATATGGCTACACCTTC. Translation: CASTLGLRYGYTF.

This clonotype was detected many times. The chain couples TRBV5-1 to TRBJ2-2; D may be TRBD1 or TRBD2 (5 bases each). The CDR3 is 14 residues long. The germline V gene has CDR1 SGHRS and CDR2 YFSETQ. V dropped 6 bases and J dropped 5 bases, with 14 bases sitting between them. CDR3 sequence (DNA): TGCGCCAGCAATAAGGCTGAGGGGACCGGGGAGCTGTTTTTT. Its translation: CASNKAEGTGELFF. Combining the CDR3 with reference TRBV5-1 and TRBJ2-2 gives the whole variable domain KAGVTQTPRYLIKTRGQQVTLSCSPISGHRSVSWYQQTPGQGLQFLFEYFSETQRNKGNFPGRFSGRQFSNSRSEMNVSTLELGDSALYLCASNKAEGTGELFFGEGSRLTVL.

The sample holds many counts of this clonotype. The chain links TRBV12-3 or TRBV12-4 to TRBJ1-5; D perhaps matches TRBD1 (6 bases). CDR3 size: 16 residues. The V end lost 5 bases, the J end lost 4 bases, and 18 bases lay between the germline ends. In DNA, the CDR3 is TGTGCCAGCAGTGGACGGCTGGGACACCGAAATCAGCCCCAGCATTTT. Residues: CASSGRLGHRNQPQHF.

This clonotype has only a few counts. The chain carries TRBV6-1 and TRBJ1-5, with a weak D call TRBD1 (5 bases). V shed 8 bases and J shed 3 bases, with 14 bases lying between them. Germline CDR1 MNHNS, CDR2 SASEGT. CDR3 length: 14 amino acids. The CDR3, as DNA: TGTGCCAGCCGCCAGGGAAATTACAATCAGCCCCAGCATTTT. It specifies CASRQGNYNQPQHF.

This clonotype has a count of ten or more. The germline gene is not matched at one end of the junction; a read error may be the cause. This chain uses TRBV10-3 with TRBJ2-2, with TRBD2 as a possible D gene (5 bases). The CDR3 covers 14 residues. CDR1 is ENHRY, CDR2 SYGVKD, per germline. The CDR3 region is CAISTTSPTRELFF. CDR3 DNA sequence: TGTGCCATCAGTACCACTAGTCCCACCCGGGAGCTGTTTTTT.

This clonotype showed up many times. This sequence joins TRBV27 and TRBJ2-1; 10 bases are shared with TRBD2. Germline CDR1 reads MNHEY; CDR2 reads SMNVEV (reference sequence). The CDR3 spans 15 residues. The trim removed 6 bases at V and 2 bases at J, leaving 4 bases unmatched. CDR3 nucleotides: TGTGCCAGCAGCCGACTAGCGGGCCCCTACAATGAGCAGTTCTTC. It specifies CASSRLAGPYNEQFF.

This clonotype came up many times. The chain combines TRBV12-3 or TRBV12-4 with TRBJ1-2, with 8 bases fitting TRBD1. The CDR3 has 14 amino acids. V lost 6 bases and J lost 4; bases outside the gene matches: 7. The CDR3 bases are TGTGCCAGCAGCCTCACAGGGGGAGCCTATGGCTACACCTTC. Translated, it gives CASSLTGGAYGYTF.

The chain uses TRBV5-1 and TRBJ2-5; TRBD2 matches at 10 bases. Germline CDR1 and CDR2: SGHRS and YFSETQ. This CDR3 is built from 18 residues. V was pared by 0 bases and J by 2 bases, with 10 bases of the junction left unmatched. The CDR3 is CASSLAGSGGFIQETQYF. The CDR3, as DNA: TGCGCCAGCAGCTTGGCTGGTAGCGGGGGGTTTATACAAGAGACCCAGTACTTC.

Ten or more counts support this clonotype. This chain joins TRBV20-1 and TRBJ2-3; 7 positions agree with TRBD2. The V gene's germline CDR1 is DFQATT and CDR2 SNEGSKA (reference sequence). V was pared by 1 base and J by 2 bases, with 9 bases of the junction left unmatched. The CDR3 consists of 16 residues. The CDR3 sequence is CSARASQAGITDTQYF. The DNA for the CDR3 is TGCAGTGCTAGAGCCTCCCAAGCGGGAATCACAGATACGCAGTATTTT.

This clonotype was observed a handful of times. J is TRBJ2-3 and V is TRBV7-2; 7 bases fit TRBD1. V was clipped by 4 bases and J by 7 bases; unmatched bases: 2. Germline CDR1 is SGHTA and CDR2 is FQGNSA. The CDR3 spans 12 residues. Here the CDR3 DNA reads TGTGCCAGCAGCTCGGGACAGAATACGCAGTATTTT. It is translated as CASSSGQNTQYF.

This clonotype was counted ten times or more. The genes are TRBV7-2 and TRBJ2-1; D gene uncertain. CDR1 is SGHTA and CDR2 is FQGNSA in the germline V gene. Trimming removed 5 bases from V and 3 bases from J, with 11 bases in between. This CDR3 region has 14 residues. Here the CDR3 reads CASSPFADYNEQFF. The CDR3, as DNA: TGTGCCAGCAGCCCATTCGCGGACTACAATGAGCAGTTCTTC. Variable domain in full (rest from reference TRBV7-2 and TRBJ2-1): GAGVSQSPSNKVTEKGKDVELRCDPISGHTALYWYRQSLGQGLEFLIYFQGNSAPDKSGLPSDRFSAERTGGSVSTLTIQRTQQEDSAVYLCASSPFADYNEQFFGPGTRLTVL.

This clonotype was recorded many times. The V call is TRBV11-2, the J call TRBJ2-3; D unclear. The CDR3 is 16 residues long. The V and J ends lost 5 bases and 0 bases respectively, with 15 bases between them. Germline CDR1 reads SGHAT; CDR2 reads FQNNGV. CDR3: CASSPYGSTSTDTQYF. The CDR3 nucleotides read TGTGCCAGCAGCCCTTATGGTTCCACTAGCACAGATACGCAGTATTTT. The full variable domain, rest sourced from reference TRBV11-2 and TRBJ2-3, is EAGVAQSPRYKIIEKRQSVAFWCNPISGHATLYWYQQILGQGPKLLIQFQNNGVVDDSQLPKDRFSAERLKGVDSTLKIQPAKLEDSAVYLCASSPYGSTSTDTQYFGPGTRLTVL.

This clonotype has ten or more counts. The rearrangement joins TRBV19 to TRBJ2-3, with TRBD1 as a possible D gene (5 bases). The CDR3 is 15 amino acids. Trimming cost V 8 bases and J 0 bases, with 15 bases left between them. The germline CDR1 and CDR2 sequences are LNHDA and SQIVND (reference sequence). Here the CDR3 reads CASRYRKRSTDTQYF. The CDR3 DNA sequence: TGTGCCAGTCGATACAGGAAACGGAGCACAGATACGCAGTATTTT.